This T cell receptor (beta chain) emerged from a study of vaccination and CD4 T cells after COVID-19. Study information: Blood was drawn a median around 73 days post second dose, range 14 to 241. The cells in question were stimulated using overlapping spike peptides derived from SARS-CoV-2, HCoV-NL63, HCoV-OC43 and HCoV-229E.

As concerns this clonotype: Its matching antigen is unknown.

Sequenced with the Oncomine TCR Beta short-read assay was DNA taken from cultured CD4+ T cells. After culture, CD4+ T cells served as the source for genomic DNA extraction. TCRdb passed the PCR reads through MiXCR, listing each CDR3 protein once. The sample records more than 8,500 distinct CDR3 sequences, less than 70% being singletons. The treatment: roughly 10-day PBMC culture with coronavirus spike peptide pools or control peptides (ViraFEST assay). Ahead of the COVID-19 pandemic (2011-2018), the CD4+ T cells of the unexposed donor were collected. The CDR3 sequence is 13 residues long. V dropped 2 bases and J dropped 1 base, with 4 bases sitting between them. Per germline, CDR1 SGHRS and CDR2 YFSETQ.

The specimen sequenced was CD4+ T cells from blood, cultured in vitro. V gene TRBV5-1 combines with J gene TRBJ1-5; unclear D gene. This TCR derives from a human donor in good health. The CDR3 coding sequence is TGCGCCAGCAGCTTCGAGAGCAATCAGCCCCAGCATTTT. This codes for CASSFESNQPQHF.